Below, 28 T cell receptor beta chains from the same sample are listed, as sequenced in a study of cytomegalovirus exposure and HLA in healthy donors. Primers included in the PCR were 60 Vbeta and 13 Jbeta primers. The protocol was immunoSEQ multiplex PCR, while the TCRdb copy is restricted to in-frame clones and leaves out a portion. Seen here are around 70,000 clones, approximately 70% observed once, and the top ten hold roughly 5%. The sequencing sample was made of PBMCs. The source of these receptors is a man in his 60s in good health and CMV-seropositive.

The rearrangement joins TRBV11-2 to TRBJ2-1; D might be TRBD2 (6 bases). The CDR3 contains 17 residues. V lost 4 bases and J 7 bases, leaving 23 bases between the germline ends. CDR1 is SGHAT, CDR2 FQNNGV, per germline. CDR3 sequence (DNA): TGTGCCAGCAGCTCCCCGGACTACCGACCTGTATCGAATGAGCAGTTCTTC. Residues: CASSSPDYRPVSNEQFF.

The CDR3 nucleotides read TGCAGCGTTGAAGATCCGCGCGGGAGGGGCTCGGGCGAGCAGTACTTC. Protein product: CSVEDPRGRGSGEQYF. The gene calls are TRBV29-1 and TRBJ2-7; 9 positions agree with TRBD2. Trimming cost V 0 bases and J 6 bases; bases outside gene matches: 12. The V gene's germline CDR1 is SQVTM and CDR2 ANQGSEA. This CDR3 has 16 residues.

The chain carries TRBV7-2 and TRBJ2-7, with TRBD1 matching over 9 bases. The CDR3 is 14 residues long. Trimming cost V 5 bases and J 5 bases; bases outside gene matches: 7. Germline-derived CDR1 and CDR2 are SGHTA and FQGNSA. The CDR3, as DNA: TGTGCCAGCAGCCCGCGACAGGGGGGCGACGAGCAGTACTTC. Its protein product is CASSPRQGGDEQYF.

This clone was seen a few times. V is TRBV5-6 and J is TRBJ1-1; possibly TRBD1 for D (5 bases). V was clipped by 0 bases and J by 7 bases, with 13 bases between them. In germline, CDR1 is SGHDT, CDR2 YYEEEE. The CDR3 consists of 14 residues. The CDR3 spells CASSLVDSWNEAFF. The CDR3 region has the DNA TGTGCCAGCAGCTTGGTCGACAGCTGGAATGAAGCTTTCTTT.

This clone was seen a few times. The chain uses TRBV7-9 and TRBJ1-2; 7 bases line up with TRBD1. The CDR3 extends over 15 amino acids. The ends lost 1 base at V and 5 bases at J; junction bases unmatched: 7. The V gene's germline CDR1 is SEHNR and CDR2 FQNEAQ (reference sequence). The CDR3: CASSLGTGTAYGYTF. As DNA, the CDR3 is TGTGCCAGCAGCTTAGGGACCGGGACAGCGTATGGCTACACCTTC.

This chain links TRBV6-6 with TRBJ1-6, with a possible D match to TRBD1 (5 bases). V was shortened by 4 bases and J by 14 bases, with 18 bases between the two germline ends. The CDR3 runs to 14 residues. Germline V gene lookup returns CDR1 MNHNY and CDR2 SVGAGI (reference sequence). The CDR3 DNA reads TGTGCCAGCAGTTTGGGACGGGGGGTAGCGACCCTCCACTTT. Amino acid sequence: CASSLGRGVATLHF.

The chain uses TRBV5-1 and TRBJ2-7; TRBD1 matches at 12 bases. Germline values: CDR1 SGHRS, CDR2 YFSETQ. Trimming at V came to 0 bases and at J to 6 bases, leaving 7 bases not matched to a gene. The CDR3 loop spans 16 amino acids. As DNA, the CDR3 is TGCGCCAGCAGCTTGGCAGCCGGGACAGGGGGCGCCGAGCAGTACTTC. Translated: CASSLAAGTGGAEQYF.

The chain carries TRBV6-6 and TRBJ2-7; no clear D. From germline, CDR1 is MNHNY and CDR2 SVGAGI (reference sequence). CDR3 size: 14 residues. Trimming left V 11 bases short and J 3 bases short, with 20 bases between. CDR3 residues: CASQKDDPGYEQYF. In DNA, the CDR3 is TGTGCCTCCCAAAAGGATGACCCGGGCTACGAGCAGTACTTC.

This chain links TRBV5-4 with TRBJ2-2, with TRBD2 matching 7 bases. The CDR3 totals 15 residues. The ends lost 3 bases at V and 5 bases at J; junction bases unmatched: 7. Looked up from germline, CDR1 is SGHNT and CDR2 is YYREEE (reference sequence). The DNA for the CDR3 is TGTGCCAGCAGCTCCGGGGGGTCGTGGACCGGGGAGCTGTTTTTT. The encoded protein is CASSSGGSWTGELFF.

This clone was observed a few times. CDR3 in amino acids: CASSLEFYEQYF. CDR3 nucleotides: TGTGCCAGCAGCTTGGAGTTCTACGAGCAGTACTTC. The V gene is TRBV4-2, the J gene TRBJ2-7; D remains unclear. This CDR3 has 12 residues. The germline V gene encodes CDR1 LGHNA and CDR2 YNFKEQ. V dropped 5 bases and J dropped 3 bases, with 8 bases sitting between them.

The chain couples TRBV7-8 to TRBJ2-7, with no clear D. Germline V lookup: CDR1 SGHVS, CDR2 FQNEAQ. Between the trimmed V and J ends, which lost 1 base and 7 bases, there was a span of 8 bases. This CDR3 is built from 12 residues. CDR3 protein: CASSLGSREQYF. CDR3 coding DNA: TGTGCCAGCAGCTTAGGAAGCAGGGAGCAGTACTTC. The variable domain in full, completed from reference TRBV7-8 and TRBJ2-7, reads GAGVSQSPRYKVAKRGQDVALRCDPISGHVSLFWYQQALGQGPEFLTYFQNEAQLDKSGLPSDRFFAERPEGSVSTLKIQRTQQEDSAVYLCASSLGSREQYFGPGTRLTVT.

This chain links TRBV7-3 with TRBJ2-3; TRBD1 aligns across 7 bases. This CDR3 region has 14 residues. In germline, CDR1 is SGHTA, CDR2 FQGTGA. V was pared by 4 bases and J by 4 bases, with 5 bases of the junction left unmatched. CDR3 in DNA: TGTGCCAGCAGCTCCCAGGACAGGCCAGATACGCAGTATTTT. Its protein is CASSSQDRPDTQYF.

This clone was observed a few times. One end of the junction fails to match germline, which may point to a read error. The chain couples TRBV7-9 to TRBJ1-1; no clear D. This CDR3 region has 12 residues. Germline loops: CDR1 SEHNR, CDR2 FQNEAQ (reference sequence). CDR3 coding DNA: TGTTCCAGCAGCTTAGGCGTATATGAAGCTTTCTTT. Translated, it gives CSSSLGVYEAFF. The entire variable domain, with the rest obtained from reference TRBV7-9 and TRBJ1-1, is as follows: DTGVSQNPRHKITKRGQNVTFRCDPISEHNRLYWYRQTLGQGPEFLTYFQNEAQLEKSRLLSDRFSAERPKGSFSTLEIQRTEQGDSAMYLCSSSLGVYEAFFGQGTRLTVV.

This chain links TRBV6-1 with TRBJ2-7, with 8 bases identical to TRBD2. CDR1 is MNHNS, CDR2 SASEGT, per germline. This CDR3 has 14 residues. With V trimmed by 3 bases and J by 2 bases, 3 bases remained unmatched. DNA of the CDR3: TGTGCCAGCAGTGATGGCGGGGGGACCTACGAGCAGTACTTC. Translated: CASSDGGGTYEQYF.

This clone turned up a few times. The gene calls are TRBV9 and TRBJ1-1; D possibly corresponds to TRBD1 (6 bases). Germline-derived CDR1 and CDR2 are SGDLS and YYNGEE. Between the trimmed V and J ends, which lost 4 bases and 1 base, there was a span of 11 bases. The CDR3 extends over 14 amino acids. The CDR3 coding sequence is TGTGCCAGCAGCCACGGGACACAGAACACTGAAGCTTTCTTT. It translates to CASSHGTQNTEAFF.

The gene calls are TRBV13 and TRBJ2-7, with 9 bases that match TRBD1. The V segment lost 4 bases and the J segment 5 bases; nucleotides outside the gene matches: 9. The CDR3 runs 15 residues. CDR1 PRHDT and CDR2 FYEKMQ come from the germline V gene (reference sequence). CDR3 residues: CASSSPGTGKDEQYF. DNA for the CDR3: TGTGCCAGCAGCTCCCCCGGGACAGGGAAGGACGAGCAGTACTTC.

The chain employs TRBV27 and TRBJ2-3; possibly TRBD2 for D (5 bases). The V gene's germline CDR1 is MNHEY and CDR2 SMNVEV (reference sequence). V was cut by 4 bases and J by 0 bases, with 14 bases left in between. The CDR3 length is 16 residues. The CDR3 loop is CASSSPSQPSTDTQYF. CDR3 sequence (DNA): TGTGCCAGCAGTTCTCCTAGCCAACCAAGCACAGATACGCAGTATTTT.

CDR3: CASSPTTGPKRGEKLFF. In nucleotides, the CDR3 is TGTGCCAGCAGTCCAACGACAGGGCCTAAACGTGGGGAAAAACTGTTTTTT. The chain uses TRBV27 and TRBJ1-4; 7 bases line up with TRBD1. Unmatched junction bases numbered 17, after V lost 5 bases and J lost 8 bases. Germline CDR1 and CDR2: MNHEY and SMNVEV (reference sequence). CDR3 length: 17 amino acids.

V gene TRBV10-3 combines with J gene TRBJ2-1; TRBD2 matches at 11 bases. Germline CDR1 ENHRY, CDR2 SYGVKD. The ends lost 6 bases at V and 7 bases at J; junction bases unmatched: 5. CDR3 length equals 14 residues. CDR3 bases: TGTGCCATCAGACCGGGACTAGCGGCAAATGAGCAGTTCTTC. Translating gives CAIRPGLAANEQFF.

This chain connects TRBV5-1 to TRBJ2-2, with D possibly being TRBD1 (5 bases). This CDR3 has 13 residues. In germline, CDR1 is SGHRS, CDR2 YFSETQ. V lost 8 bases to trimming and J lost 2 bases, with 10 bases between them. As DNA, the CDR3 is TGCGCCAGTACAGGTACCAACACCGGGGAGCTGTTTTTT. This encodes CASTGTNTGELFF.

V is TRBV6-5 and J is TRBJ1-6, with 7 bases matching TRBD1. Germline trimming cut 10 bases from V and 7 bases from J; bases unmatched to any gene: 7. Germline V gene lookup returns CDR1 MNHEY and CDR2 SVGAGI. The length of the CDR3 is 13 residues. DNA of the CDR3: TGTGCCATCGCAGGGGGTAGCAATTCACCCCTCCACTTT. It translates to CAIAGGSNSPLHF.

This sequence joins TRBV6-1 and TRBJ2-7; tentatively, D is TRBD2 (6 bases). Trimming removed 4 bases at V and 2 bases at J, with 12 bases between. This CDR3 contains 14 residues. Germline CDR1 MNHNS, CDR2 SASEGT. The CDR3 spells CASSVRGRPYEQYF. The CDR3 DNA is TGTGCCAGCAGTGTCCGGGGGAGGCCCTACGAGCAGTACTTC.

This chain uses TRBV2 with TRBJ2-7; 9 positions match TRBD1. Germline-derived CDR1 and CDR2 are SNHLY and FYNNEI. After removal of 8 bases from V and 3 bases from J, the junction contained 2 bases not matched to a gene. This CDR3 is built from 12 residues. CDR3 sequence (DNA): TGTGCCAGCTGGGACAGGGTCTACGAGCAGTACTTC. Its protein product is CASWDRVYEQYF.

Points on this clone: One junction end does not reproduce the germline sequence, and a read error may be involved. V and J are TRBV5-1 and TRBJ2-7, with TRBD1 matching over 11 bases. The germline V gene has CDR1 SGHRS and CDR2 YFSETQ. CDR3 length equals 15 residues. The CDR3 sequence: CASSPRTGGSHEQYF. For the CDR3, the DNA is TGCGCCAGCAGCCCCCGGACAGGGGGCTCCCACGAGCAGTACTTC.

The CDR3 coding sequence is TGTGCCAGCAGCCTTACAGGGAACACTGAAGCTTTCTTT. Translation: CASSLTGNTEAFF. The rearrangement joins TRBV11-2 to TRBJ1-1; a weak D match, TRBD1 (5 bases). Germline-derived CDR1 and CDR2 are SGHAT and FQNNGV. The CDR3 has 13 residues. Trimming left V 5 bases short and J 1 base short, with 8 bases between.

This clone was detected only a few times. The chain has TRBV25-1 and TRBJ2-5; 12 bases map to TRBD2. The CDR3 covers 15 residues. Germline CDR1 reads MGHDK; CDR2 reads SYGVNS. V gave up 2 bases and J gave up 4 bases; unmatched junction bases: 2. DNA of the CDR3: TGTGCCAGCAGTGAACCTAGCGGGAGGGGAGAGACCCAGTACTTC. This gives the protein CASSEPSGRGETQYF.

The CDR3 sequence: CASRDNYEQYF. The CDR3, as DNA: TGTGCCAGCCGGGACAACTACGAGCAGTACTTC. V is TRBV7-9 and J is TRBJ2-7, with D maybe TRBD1 (6 bases). Looked up from germline, CDR1 is SEHNR and CDR2 is FQNEAQ (reference sequence). The CDR3 runs 11 residues. V was shortened by 8 bases and J by 3 bases, with 8 bases between the two germline ends.

The chain joins TRBV4-2 to TRBJ1-5; D is unclear. This CDR3 has 14 amino acids. V lost 0 bases and J lost 3, with 6 bases in between. Germline V gives CDR1 LGHNA, CDR2 YNFKEQ. In DNA, the CDR3 is TGTGCCAGCAGCCAAGATCTCTTCAATCAGCCCCAGCATTTT. Protein: CASSQDLFNQPQHF.